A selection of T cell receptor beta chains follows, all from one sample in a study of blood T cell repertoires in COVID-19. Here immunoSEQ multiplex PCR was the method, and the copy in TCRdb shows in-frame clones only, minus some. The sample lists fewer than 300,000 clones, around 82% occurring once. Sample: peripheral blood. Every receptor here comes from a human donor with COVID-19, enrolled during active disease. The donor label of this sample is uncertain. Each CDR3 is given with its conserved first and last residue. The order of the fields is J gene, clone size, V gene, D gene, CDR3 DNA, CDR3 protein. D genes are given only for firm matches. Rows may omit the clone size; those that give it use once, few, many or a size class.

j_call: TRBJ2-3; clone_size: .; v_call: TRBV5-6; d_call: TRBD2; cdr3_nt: TGTGCCAGCTCTTACCTGTGGCGGGAGGTCGGGGGAGATACGCAGTATTTT; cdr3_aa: CASSYLWREVGGDTQYF
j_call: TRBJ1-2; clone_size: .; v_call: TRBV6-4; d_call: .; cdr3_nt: TGTGCCAGCAGCCAAAGGGGGTTTGGCTACACCTTC; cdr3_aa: CASSQRGFGYTF
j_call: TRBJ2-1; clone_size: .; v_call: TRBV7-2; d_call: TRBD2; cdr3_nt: TGTGCCAGCAGTCTACAGCTAGCGGTAGAGCCTCATGAGCAGTTCTTC; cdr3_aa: CASSLQLAVEPHEQFF
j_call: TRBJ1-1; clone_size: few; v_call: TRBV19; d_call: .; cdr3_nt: TGTGCCAGTAGTATGTACATGAACACTGAAGCTTTCTTT; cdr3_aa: CASSMYMNTEAFF
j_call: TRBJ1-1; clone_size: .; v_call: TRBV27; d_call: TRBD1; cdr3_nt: TGTGCCAGCAGTTCCCGGGACAGGGGGCGAGTACTGAACACTGAAGCTTTCTTT; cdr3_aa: CASSSRDRGRVLNTEAFF
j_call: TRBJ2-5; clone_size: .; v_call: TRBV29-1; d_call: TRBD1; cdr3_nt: TGCAGCGTTGGGGACAGAGAGACCCAGTACTTC; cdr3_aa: CSVGDRETQYF
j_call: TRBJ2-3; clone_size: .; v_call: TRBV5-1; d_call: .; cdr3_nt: TGCGCCAGCTCCCGTAGCGGAACCGGCACAGATACGCAGTATTTT; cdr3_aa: CASSRSGTGTDTQYF
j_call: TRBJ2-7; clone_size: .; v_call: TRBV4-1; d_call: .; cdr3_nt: TGCGCCAGCAGCCCTCAAGGGACAGCGGACGGAGGGGAGCAGTACTTC; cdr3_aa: CASSPQGTADGGEQYF
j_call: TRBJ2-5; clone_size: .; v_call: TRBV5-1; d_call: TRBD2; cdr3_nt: TGCGCCAGCAGCTCACTAGCGGTCCAAGAGACCCAGTACTTC; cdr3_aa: CASSSLAVQETQYF
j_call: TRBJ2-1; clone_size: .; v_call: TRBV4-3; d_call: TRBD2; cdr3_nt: TGCGCCAGCAGCCAAGATCCCCGGACTAGCGGGAGGAATGAGCAGTTCTTC; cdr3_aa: CASSQDPRTSGRNEQFF
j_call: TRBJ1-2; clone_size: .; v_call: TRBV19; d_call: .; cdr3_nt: TGTGCCAGTAGTCCCCGGTTGTCAGGGGCGGCCGGCTACACCTTC; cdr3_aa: CASSPRLSGAAGYTF
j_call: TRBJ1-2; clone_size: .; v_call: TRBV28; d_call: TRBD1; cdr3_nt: TGTGCCAGCAGTTCTGGGCAGGGGGCTCGGTATGGCTACACCTTC; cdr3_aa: CASSSGQGARYGYTF
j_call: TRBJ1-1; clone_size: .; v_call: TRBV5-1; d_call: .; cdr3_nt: TGCGCCAGCAGCTTGGTCCCACCAGGAACGGGGGCTGAAGCTTTCTTT; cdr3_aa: CASSLVPPGTGAEAFF
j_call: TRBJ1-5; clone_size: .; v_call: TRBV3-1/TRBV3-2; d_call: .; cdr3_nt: TGTGCCAGCAGCCAAACCAGGGGCTCTTATCAGCCCCAGCATTTT; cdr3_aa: CASSQTRGSYQPQHF
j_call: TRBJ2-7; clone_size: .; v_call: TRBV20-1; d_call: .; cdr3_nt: TGCAGTGCTAGTCGGAGCGGACTCGCCTACGAGCAGTACTTC; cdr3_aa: CSASRSGLAYEQYF
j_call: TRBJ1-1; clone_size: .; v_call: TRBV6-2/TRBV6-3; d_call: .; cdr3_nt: TGTGCCAGCAGTGATACAGGGTGGGACACTGAAGCTTTCTTT; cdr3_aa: CASSDTGWDTEAFF
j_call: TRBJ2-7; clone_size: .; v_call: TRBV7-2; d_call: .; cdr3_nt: TGTGCCAGCAGCTTAGTAAGGAGTGGCGAGCAGTACTTC; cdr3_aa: CASSLVRSGEQYF
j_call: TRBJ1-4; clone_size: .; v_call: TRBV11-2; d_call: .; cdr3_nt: TGTGCCAGCAGCTTACCTCGGGGGGCGGCAGGAAAACTGTTTTTT; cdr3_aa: CASSLPRGAAGKLFF
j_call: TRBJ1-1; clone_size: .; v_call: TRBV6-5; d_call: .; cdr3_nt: TGTGCCAGCAGTTACCCGCGAACCCGGGGTTGGGCTGAAGCTTTCTTT; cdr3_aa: CASSYPRTRGWAEAFF
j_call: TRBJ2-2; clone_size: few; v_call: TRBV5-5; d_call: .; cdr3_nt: TGTGCCAGCAGCCCCTGGACTTCCGGGGAGCTGTTTTTT; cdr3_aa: CASSPWTSGELFF
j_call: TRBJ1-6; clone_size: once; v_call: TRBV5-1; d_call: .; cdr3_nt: TGCGCCAGCAGCTTGGACCAGATTAATAATTCACCCCTCCACTTT; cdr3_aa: CASSLDQINNSPLHF
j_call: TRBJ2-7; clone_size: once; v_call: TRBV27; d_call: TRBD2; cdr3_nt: TGTGCCAGCAGTCGACTAGCGATCACCTACGAGCAGTACTTC; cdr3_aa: CASSRLAITYEQYF
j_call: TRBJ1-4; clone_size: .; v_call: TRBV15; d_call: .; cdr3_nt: TGTGCCACCAGCAGAGGTACAGGGAAGATTGCAACTAATGAAAAACTGTTTTTT; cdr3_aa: CATSRGTGKIATNEKLFF
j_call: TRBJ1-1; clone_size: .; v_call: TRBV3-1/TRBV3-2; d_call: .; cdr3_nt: TGTGCCAGCAGCCAAGGCATCTACTCGAACACTGAAGCTTTCTTT; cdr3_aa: CASSQGIYSNTEAFF
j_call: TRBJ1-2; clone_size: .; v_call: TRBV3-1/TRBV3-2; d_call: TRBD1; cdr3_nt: TGTGCCAGCAGCGCCCACAGGGGTAGCTACACCTTC; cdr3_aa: CASSAHRGSYTF
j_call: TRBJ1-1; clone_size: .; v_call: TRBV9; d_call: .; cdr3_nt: TGTGCCAGCAGCGTAACAGCCGGTGCTGAAGCTTTCTTT; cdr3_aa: CASSVTAGAEAFF
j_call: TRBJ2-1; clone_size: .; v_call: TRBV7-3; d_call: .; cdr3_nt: TGTGCCAGCAGCTTAGGGCTGCACAATGAGCAGTTCTTC; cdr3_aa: CASSLGLHNEQFF
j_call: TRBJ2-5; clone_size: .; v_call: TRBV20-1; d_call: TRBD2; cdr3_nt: TGCAGTGCTAGAACGGGGGGGACCCAGTACTTC; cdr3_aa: CSARTGGTQYF
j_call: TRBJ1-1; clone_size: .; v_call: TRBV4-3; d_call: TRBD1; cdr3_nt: TGCGCCAGCAGCCAAGATAGAACAGGGGGACGAACTGAAGCTTTCTTT; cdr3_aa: CASSQDRTGGRTEAFF
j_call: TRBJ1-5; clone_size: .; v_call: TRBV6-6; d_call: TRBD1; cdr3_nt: TGTGCCACCTGCCGAGGGACAGGTAATCAGCCCCAGCATTTT; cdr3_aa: CATCRGTGNQPQHF
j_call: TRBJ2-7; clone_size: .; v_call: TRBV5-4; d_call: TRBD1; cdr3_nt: TGTGCCAGCAGCTGGGACAGCAACCCTTACGAGCAGTACTTC; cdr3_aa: CASSWDSNPYEQYF
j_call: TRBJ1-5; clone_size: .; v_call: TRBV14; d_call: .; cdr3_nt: TGTGCCAGCAGCCAAGACCTAAATCAGCCCCAGCATTTT; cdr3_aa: CASSQDLNQPQHF
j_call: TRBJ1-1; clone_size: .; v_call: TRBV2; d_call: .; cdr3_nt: TGTGCCAGCTCTGAGAGACAGTTTGCAGCTTTCTTT; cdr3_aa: CASSERQFAAFF
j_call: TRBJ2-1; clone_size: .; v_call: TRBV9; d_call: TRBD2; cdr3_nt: TGTGCCAGCAGCGTAGCGGGGGGCAATGAGCAGTTCTTC; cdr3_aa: CASSVAGGNEQFF
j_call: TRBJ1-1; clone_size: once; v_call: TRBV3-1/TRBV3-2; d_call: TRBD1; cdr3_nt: TGTGCCAGCAGCCGAACAGGGGGCGGAGGGACTGAAGCTTTCTTT; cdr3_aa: CASSRTGGGGTEAFF
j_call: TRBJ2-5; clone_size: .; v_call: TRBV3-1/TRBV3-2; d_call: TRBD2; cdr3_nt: TGTGCCAGCAGCCAAGATCTAGCGGGAGGGCGTGAGACCCAGTACTTC; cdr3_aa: CASSQDLAGGRETQYF
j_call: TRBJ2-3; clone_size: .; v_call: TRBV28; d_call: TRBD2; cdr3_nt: TGTGCCAGCAGTCCCCTTGTTCGGGGGGGGGTCACAGATACGCAGTATTTT; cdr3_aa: CASSPLVRGGVTDTQYF
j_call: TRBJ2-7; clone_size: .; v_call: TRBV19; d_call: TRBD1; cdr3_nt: TGTGCCAGTAGTACCCAGCTACAGGGGGCCCGGGGCGAGCAGTACTTC; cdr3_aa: CASSTQLQGARGEQYF
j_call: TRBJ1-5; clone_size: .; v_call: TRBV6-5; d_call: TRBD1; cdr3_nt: TGTGCCAGCAGCTCGGACAGGGGGGAAAATCAGCCCCAGCATTTT; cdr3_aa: CASSSDRGENQPQHF